This T cell receptor (beta chain) appears in the sequencing data of a study of T cell responses to AZD1222 COVID-19 vaccine. Sequenced by immunoSEQ multiplex PCR; TCRdb stores in-frame clones only, minus some. The profile covers about 74,000 clones, with approximately 90% appearing a single time and roughly 2.7% taken by the ten largest. This sequence originates from an adult in good health. The source material was peripheral blood, sampled on day 0 of AZD1222 vaccination.

The chain's CDR3 is CASRPRATDTQYF. CDR3 nucleotides: TGTGCCAGTAGGCCCCGGGCCACAGATACGCAGTATTTT. This chain joins TRBV19 and TRBJ2-3; D gene ambiguous. The germline V gene has CDR1 LNHDA and CDR2 SQIVND (reference sequence). Trimming took off 6 bases at V and 2 bases at J, with 9 bases between the two ends. CDR3 size: 13 residues.